Listed here are 28 T cell receptor beta chains from one sample, sequenced in a study of blood T cells in healthy people across ages. Combining a sample-barcoded 5' primer with a J-beta primer mix, a second PCR ran for roughly 7 to 11 cycles. Each CDR3 protein is one row after TCRdb ran MiXCR on the 5' RACE reads. The repertoire includes 780,000 or so distinct CDR3 sequences, more than 55% of them detected once, and 20% to 30% sits in the top ten. Sequenced sample: blood. Receptors were obtained from a man aged 35 to 55 in good health.

This clonotype was recorded only once. The gene calls are TRBV4-2 and TRBJ2-7, with D hard to call. Trimming removed 0 bases at V and 7 bases at J, with 7 bases between. The CDR3 is 12 residues long. The germline CDR1 and CDR2 sequences are LGHNA and YNFKEQ. The CDR3, as DNA: TGTGCCAGCAGCCAAGAAGAGGATGAGCAGTACTTC. Its translation is CASSQEEDEQYF.

This clonotype occurred a few times. The chain has TRBV13 and TRBJ2-7, with 8 bases lining up with TRBD1. This CDR3 spans 15 amino acids. J was trimmed by 2 bases and V by 5 bases; bases with no gene match: 8. Germline loops: CDR1 PRHDT, CDR2 FYEKMQ (reference sequence). The CDR3 region is CASSASGTGAYEQYF. In DNA, the CDR3 is TGTGCCAGCAGCGCCTCCGGGACAGGAGCCTACGAGCAGTACTTC.

The rearrangement links TRBV5-1 to TRBJ2-2; D remains ambiguous. The V end was cut by 7 bases, the J end by 5 bases, with 9 bases between. This CDR3 is 12 amino acids long. Germline V lookup: CDR1 SGHRS, CDR2 YFSETQ. The CDR3 DNA reads TGCGCCAGCGAGGCCCGGACCGGGGAGCTGTTTTTT. The encoded protein is CASEARTGELFF.

The chain links TRBV29-1 to TRBJ2-1; D unresolved. The V gene's germline CDR1 is SQVTM and CDR2 ANQGSEA. The CDR3 loop spans 9 amino acids. Trimming shortened V by 4 bases and J by 10 bases, and 5 bases separated the two germline ends. Here the CDR3 reads CSVGREQFF. The CDR3 DNA follows: TGCAGCGTTGGACGAGAGCAGTTCTTC.

This chain joins TRBV20-1 and TRBJ1-6; tentative D call: TRBD1 (5 bases). Germline values: CDR1 DFQATT, CDR2 SNEGSKA (reference sequence). This CDR3 is 15 amino acids long. The V end lost 2 bases, the J end lost 4 bases, and 12 bases lay between the germline ends. CDR3 in DNA: TGCAGTGCTAGAACAGGACTCTCGTATAATTCACCCCTCCACTTT. Its protein product is CSARTGLSYNSPLHF.

This clonotype was picked up a small number of times. CDR3 sequence (DNA): TGTGCCAGCAGCCCGAAACTAACTACGAAGCAGTACTTC. This translates into CASSPKLTTKQYF. The gene calls are TRBV4-2 and TRBJ2-7; D not resolved. Trimming took off 4 bases at V and 8 bases at J, with 15 bases between the two ends. The CDR3 runs to 13 residues. Germline V gene lookup returns CDR1 LGHNA and CDR2 YNFKEQ.

This chain links TRBV12-5 with TRBJ2-7, with D tentatively TRBD1 or TRBD2 (5 bases each). Per the germline V gene, CDR1 is LGHNT and CDR2 is FRNRAP. CDR3 length: 17 amino acids. Deletions cut 0 bases from V and 2 bases from J, with 17 bases between. The CDR3 nucleotides read TGTGCTAGTGGTTTGGTACTAGGGACGGGCGAAGCCTACGAGCAGTACTTC. It is translated as CASGLVLGTGEAYEQYF.

This clonotype was observed a handful of times. The J gene is TRBJ1-4, the V gene TRBV13; D remains ambiguous. V gave up 1 base and J gave up 7 bases, with 10 bases separating them. This CDR3 is built from 14 residues. Germline CDR1 is PRHDT and CDR2 is FYEKMQ (reference sequence). CDR3 residues: CASSLALEVEKLFF. CDR3 DNA: TGTGCCAGCAGCTTAGCTCTAGAGGTTGAAAAACTGTTTTTT. The whole variable domain, filled in from reference TRBV13 and TRBJ1-4, reads AAGVIQSPRHLIKEKRETATLKCYPIPRHDTVYWYQQGPGQDPQFLISFYEKMQSDKGSIPDRFSAQQFSDYHSELNMSSLELGDSALYFCASSLALEVEKLFFGSGTQLSVL.

The rearrangement uses TRBV9 and TRBJ2-7; maybe TRBD2 (6 bases). This CDR3 spans 18 amino acids. Per germline, CDR1 SGDLS and CDR2 YYNGEE. The V end was cut by 3 bases, the J end by 6 bases, with 28 bases between. CDR3 DNA sequence: TGTGCCAGCAGCGAGCGGGTCAGCAGTCACTCGCTGGGGCTCGAGCAGTACTTC. This encodes CASSERVSSHSLGLEQYF.

V is TRBV6-6 and J is TRBJ2-3; D remains unclear. Trimming took off 5 bases at V and 0 bases at J, with 12 bases between the two ends. CDR1 is MNHNY, CDR2 SVGAGI, per germline (reference sequence). The CDR3 consists of 15 residues. The CDR3, as DNA: TGTGCCAGCAGTCACCCAGATACAAGCACAGATACGCAGTATTTT. Protein sequence: CASSHPDTSTDTQYF.

The CDR3 spells CASSLRGQGSDGYTF. CDR3 sequence (DNA): TGTGCCAGCAGCTTGAGGGGGCAGGGGTCGGATGGCTACACCTTC. V usage is TRBV5-5 and J usage is TRBJ1-2; 7 bases fit TRBD1. The germline gives CDR1 SGHKS, CDR2 YYEKEE (reference sequence). The CDR3 is 15 amino acids. The V and J ends lost 1 base and 6 bases, in that order; junction bases with no gene match: 9.

This chain links TRBV6-2 or TRBV6-3 with TRBJ2-3, with 8 bases matching TRBD2. Germline assignment: CDR1 MNHEY and CDR2 SVGEGT. The CDR3 has 15 residues. Trimming cost V 4 bases and J 4 bases; bases outside gene matches: 7. The CDR3 is CASSSVAGHADTQYF. The CDR3 DNA reads as TGTGCCAGCAGTTCCGTAGCGGGACACGCAGATACGCAGTATTTT.

The chain links TRBV6-6 to TRBJ2-5, with D perhaps assigned TRBD1 or TRBD2 (5 bases each). Per the germline V gene, CDR1 is MNHNY and CDR2 is SVGAGI (reference sequence). The CDR3 extends over 15 amino acids. V shed 5 bases and J shed 11 bases, with 24 bases lying between them. In nucleotides, the CDR3 is TGTGCCAGCAGTCCAGGGCGAGGGCGCGGCAATGAGCAGTACTTC. This encodes CASSPGRGRGNEQYF.

Here the CDR3 DNA reads TGCGCCAGCAGCTTCAGGAACCAAGAGACCCAGTTCTTC. This gives the protein CASSFRNQETQFF. The rearrangement links TRBV5-1 to TRBJ2-1; the D is unclear. This CDR3 comprises 13 residues. V was trimmed by 2 bases and J by 13 bases, leaving 16 bases between them. CDR1 and CDR2 (germline): SGHRS, YFSETQ.

The chain employs TRBV6-6 and TRBJ2-1, with D perhaps TRBD1 (5 bases). Per germline, CDR1 MNHNY and CDR2 SVGAGI (reference sequence). V lost 6 bases and J 7 bases, leaving 10 bases between the germline ends. The CDR3 runs to 12 residues. CDR3 nucleotide sequence: TGTGCCAGCAGCAGGGTGGATAATGAGCAGTTCTTC. Translating gives CASSRVDNEQFF.

This rearrangement joins TRBV20-1 to TRBJ2-1; weak D call: TRBD2 (6 bases). CDR1 DFQATT and CDR2 SNEGSKA come from the germline V gene (reference sequence). CDR3 length: 13 amino acids. V gave up 3 bases and J gave up 4 bases, with 10 bases separating them. The CDR3 protein is CSARRLVYNEQFF. The CDR3 DNA sequence: TGCAGTGCTAGGCGACTAGTTTACAATGAGCAGTTCTTC.

The rearrangement uses TRBV20-1 and TRBJ2-1, with 11 bases that match TRBD2. This CDR3 has 15 residues. Germline CDR1 and CDR2: DFQATT and SNEGSKA (reference sequence). J lost 8 bases, V lost 6 bases, and 12 bases had no gene match. The CDR3 is CSAVKTSGVTDEQFF. The CDR3, as DNA: TGCAGTGCCGTAAAGACTAGCGGGGTAACCGATGAGCAGTTCTTC.

The chain links TRBV3-1 to TRBJ2-5; D uncertain. Germline V lookup: CDR1 LGHDT, CDR2 YNNKEL (reference sequence). The CDR3 runs to 14 residues. V shed 1 base and J shed 2 bases, with 8 bases lying between them. The CDR3 loop is CASSQVTGQETQYF. In nucleotides, the CDR3 is TGTGCCAGCAGCCAAGTGACTGGGCAAGAGACCCAGTACTTC.

This clonotype turned up a few times. V is TRBV27 and J is TRBJ1-1; possibly TRBD1 for D (6 bases). The CDR3 spans 16 residues. V shed 6 bases and J shed 3 bases, with 20 bases lying between them. CDR1 is MNHEY, CDR2 SMNVEV, per germline (reference sequence). CDR3 coding DNA: TGTGCCAGCAGGATGAGCAGGGGCATTCCGGACACTGAAGCTTTCTTT. Translated, it gives CASRMSRGIPDTEAFF.

The chain combines TRBV7-6 with TRBJ2-4; 8 nucleotides agree with TRBD2. Trimming took 5 bases from V and 6 from J; bases not matched to a gene: 9. The CDR3 spans 15 residues. Per germline, CDR1 SGHVS and CDR2 FNYEAQ. CDR3 sequence reads: CASSPLGGRPNIQYF. CDR3 in DNA: TGTGCCAGCAGCCCCCTGGGCGGGAGGCCAAACATTCAGTACTTC.

Of note for this clonotype: An end of the junction does not agree with germline; a read error may underlie this. The chain joins TRBV10-3 to TRBJ2-3; 9 bases align to TRBD1. CDR1 and CDR2 (germline): ENHRY, SYGVKD. The CDR3 length is 16 residues. This CDR3 is CAISESWDRGTDTQYF. Written as DNA, the CDR3 is TGTGCCATCAGCGAGTCCTGGGACAGGGGCACAGATACGCAGTATTTT.

The V and J genes are TRBV6-6 and TRBJ1-5, with D perhaps TRBD1 (5 bases). CDR1 is MNHNY and CDR2 is SVGAGI in the germline V gene (reference sequence). This CDR3 is 16 amino acids long. V was cut by 7 bases and J by 3 bases, with 19 bases left in between. The CDR3 nucleotides are TGTGCCAGCACCACGGGTCTGGACACTATCAATCAGCCCCAGCATTTT. It is translated as CASTTGLDTINQPQHF.

The chain combines TRBV20-1 with TRBJ2-1; 7 bases align to TRBD2. The DNA end is more similar to TRBJ2-7, so the J call may be wrong. The CDR3 runs 16 residues. CDR1 and CDR2 from the germline V gene are DFQATT and SNEGSKA (reference sequence). Here the CDR3 reads CSAGGRALSSYNEQYF. The CDR3 bases are TGCAGTGCTGGGGGGAGGGCCCTGTCCTCCTACAATGAGCAGTACTTC.

The chain is built from TRBV5-1 and TRBJ2-3; D not certain. The germline V and J ends were trimmed by 5 bases and 2 bases, with 6 bases remaining between them. Germline-derived CDR1 and CDR2 are SGHRS and YFSETQ. The CDR3 is 12 residues long. CDR3 DNA: TGCGCCAGCAGGCGGAACACAGATACGCAGTATTTT. It encodes CASRRNTDTQYF.

This clonotype was observed a handful of times. CDR3 nucleotides: TGCAGCGTGAATAAAAACAGGGTAAGGAATGAGCAGTTCTTC. Translating it yields CSVNKNRVRNEQFF. The J gene is TRBJ2-1, the V gene TRBV29-1; TRBD1 might be the D (6 bases). V dropped 6 bases and J dropped 7 bases, with 19 bases sitting between them. CDR1 is SQVTM, CDR2 ANQGSEA, per germline. The CDR3 contains 14 residues.

This clonotype was detected a few times. The rearrangement links TRBV29-1 to TRBJ2-1; D is perhaps TRBD2 (5 bases). CDR3 size: 15 residues. Germline V gene data show CDR1 as SQVTM and CDR2 as ANQGSEA. Deletions cut 7 bases from V and 5 bases from J, with 21 bases between. CDR3 region: CSALPLAQRHNEQFF. CDR3 sequence (DNA): TGCAGCGCGCTTCCCCTAGCCCAACGACACAATGAGCAGTTCTTC.

The CDR3 DNA is TGTGCCAGCAGCTTACTGCGGTTTAATGAGCAGTTCTTC. Translating gives CASSLLRFNEQFF. The chain is built from TRBV7-6 and TRBJ2-1; the D is unclear. V was pared by 2 bases and J by 7 bases, with 9 bases between. The CDR3 runs 13 residues. Germline V gene lookup returns CDR1 SGHVS and CDR2 FNYEAQ. The whole variable domain, remainder taken from reference TRBV7-6 and TRBJ2-1, is GAGVSQSPRYKVTKRGQDVALRCDPISGHVSLYWYRQALGQGPEFLTYFNYEAQQDKSGLPNDRFSAERPEGSISTLTIQRTEQRDSAMYRCASSLLRFNEQFFGPGTRLTVL.

This clonotype appeared a few times. The chain combines TRBV7-9 with TRBJ2-7, with D perhaps TRBD1 (5 bases). CDR3 size: 14 residues. V was pared by 1 base and J by 3 bases, with 10 bases between. CDR1 is SEHNR, CDR2 FQNEAQ, per germline (reference sequence). This CDR3 is CASSLGTSHYEQYF. The CDR3 DNA reads TGTGCCAGCAGCTTAGGGACATCTCACTACGAGCAGTACTTC.